These 31 T cell receptor beta chains were sequenced from one sample in a study of T cell responses to AZD1222 COVID-19 vaccine. This table comes from immunoSEQ multiplex PCR, and its TCRdb copy is limited to in-frame clones, with some not included. This sample has 100,000 to 150,000 clones, with 87% found just once. Source: peripheral blood, taken on day 0 of AZD1222 vaccination. The receptors shown here come from an adult in good health.

The chain recombines TRBV21-1 with TRBJ2-1; TRBD1 is the table's D call, not checked against the DNA. TRBV21-1 constitutes a pseudogene. The CDR3 contains 13 residues. The CDR3: CASSDRPGNEQFF. The DNA for the CDR3 is TGTGCCAGCAGCGACAGGCCTGGCAATGAGCAGTTCTTC.

The chain joins TRBV5-5 to TRBJ1-3; TRBD1 matches 8 bases. CDR1 and CDR2 from the germline V gene are SGHKS and YYEKEE (reference sequence). The CDR3 loop spans 17 amino acids. V was pared by 2 bases and J by 4 bases, with 11 bases of the junction left unmatched. The CDR3 nucleotides read TGTGCCAGCAGCTTAGGACAGGGCCCGACCTGGGGAAACACCATATATTTT. Translating it yields CASSLGQGPTWGNTIYF.

The chain employs TRBV28 and TRBJ2-7, with a possible D match to TRBD2 (5 bases). The CDR3 consists of 14 residues. Germline CDR1 MDHEN, CDR2 SYDVKM. The ends were cut back, 3 bases at V and 0 bases at J, with 9 bases in the middle. The CDR3 DNA is TGTGCCAGCAGTTTCCTGGGGAGCTCCTACGAGCAGTACTTC. It translates to CASSFLGSSYEQYF.

V and J are TRBV4-2 and TRBJ2-7; TRBD1 agrees at 10 bases. The CDR3 is 16 residues long. The V and J ends lost 0 bases and 2 bases, in that order; junction bases with no gene match: 4. The germline V gene has CDR1 LGHNA and CDR2 YNFKEQ. This CDR3 is CASSQDLGQGAYEQYF. The CDR3 DNA reads TGTGCCAGCAGCCAAGATCTAGGACAGGGGGCCTACGAGCAGTACTTC.

This chain joins TRBV5-1 and TRBJ1-2; D is ambiguous. Deletions cut 5 bases from V and 3 bases from J, with 14 bases between. The CDR3 is 14 amino acids. CDR1 and CDR2 (germline): SGHRS, YFSETQ. The DNA of the CDR3 is TGCGCCAGCAGAGGAGGGTCTTCCTACTATGGCTACACCTTC. Its protein is CASRGGSSYYGYTF.

The rearrangement joins TRBV3-1 (or the pseudogene TRBV3-2) to TRBJ2-1; D may be TRBD2 (6 bases). Germline assignment: CDR1 LGHDT and CDR2 YNNKEL (reference sequence). The CDR3 sequence is 18 residues long. Trimming stripped 1 base from V and 2 bases from J, with 18 bases between. The CDR3 DNA is TGTGCCAGCAGCCAAGCCTCAAGTGGGGGGTACCCCTACAATGAGCAGTTCTTC. Translation: CASSQASSGGYPYNEQFF.

The rearrangement joins TRBV27 to TRBJ1-1; 12 bases match TRBD1. CDR3 length equals 17 residues. CDR1 MNHEY and CDR2 SMNVEV come from the germline V gene (reference sequence). V lost 6 bases, J lost 4 bases, and 12 bases stayed unmatched. CDR3 DNA: TGTGCCAGCAGGGCCGGGACAGGGGGCCCAAGCGGCACTGAAGCTTTCTTT. Its translation is CASRAGTGGPSGTEAFF.

The chain joins TRBV11-3 to TRBJ2-1; D tentatively reads TRBD1 or TRBD2 (6 bases each). V lost 4 bases, J lost 1 base, and 14 bases lay in between. This CDR3 comprises 16 residues. The germline V gene encodes CDR1 SGHNT and CDR2 YENEEA. The CDR3 here is CASSSRGRASYNEQFF. The CDR3, as DNA: TGTGCCAGCAGCTCCCGGGGGCGGGCGTCCTACAATGAGCAGTTCTTC.

Concerning this clone itself: The germline gene is not matched at one end of the junction; a read error may be the cause. The rearrangement links TRBV28 to TRBJ2-3; no reliable D call. The CDR3 has 15 amino acids. CDR1 MDHEN and CDR2 SYDVKM come from the germline V gene. CDR3 bases: TGTGCCAGCGAAGACTGGGCCGAGCACACACATACGCAGTATTTT. The encoded protein is CASEDWAEHTHTQYF.

The genes are TRBV11-2 and TRBJ2-1; D is possibly TRBD2 (5 bases). The germline V gene has CDR1 SGHAT and CDR2 FQNNGV. The V gene lost 2 bases and the J gene lost 10 bases, with 12 bases spanning the gap. This CDR3 is built from 13 residues. Here the CDR3 reads CASSLRERGEQFF. The CDR3 DNA is TGTGCCAGCAGCTTAAGGGAGCGAGGGGAGCAGTTCTTC.

This clone was picked up one time. The chain uses TRBV6-2 or TRBV6-3 and TRBJ2-3; 9 bases align to TRBD1. J gave up 2 bases and V 7 bases, and 10 bases lay outside the gene matches. The CDR3 is 16 residues long. The germline V gene encodes CDR1 MNHEY and CDR2 SVGEGT. CDR3: CASIPGDRAATDTQYF. The CDR3 region has the DNA TGTGCCAGCATCCCAGGGGACAGGGCCGCCACAGATACGCAGTATTTT.

This clone showed up just once. V is TRBV6-1 and J is TRBJ1-1, with D possibly TRBD1 on 6 matching bases. This CDR3 region has 15 residues. Germline CDR1 and CDR2: MNHNS and SASEGT. Trimming removed 2 bases at V and 5 bases at J, with 15 bases between. The CDR3 protein is CASSELSGARTEAFF. CDR3 sequence (DNA): TGTGCCAGCAGTGAATTATCGGGGGCGCGAACTGAAGCTTTCTTT.

V is TRBV7-3 and J is TRBJ2-2; D uncertain. Germline CDR1 is SGHTA and CDR2 is FQGTGA. With 7 bases removed from V and 3 bases from J, the gap between germline ends came to 12 bases. The CDR3 has 14 residues. In DNA, the CDR3 is TGTGCCAGCATCACCCCCCGGGACACCGGGGAGCTGTTTTTT. Translated, it gives CASITPRDTGELFF.

This chain links TRBV18 with TRBJ1-2; no clear D gene. CDR3 size: 14 residues. Per the germline V gene, CDR1 is KGHSH and CDR2 is LQKENI. The V gene lost 6 bases and the J gene lost 4 bases, with 15 bases spanning the gap. CDR3 region: CASSPPAGSYGYTF. The CDR3 DNA is TGTGCCAGCTCTCCGCCGGCAGGTTCCTATGGCTACACCTTC.

This clone was counted only a few times. The V call is TRBV30, the J call TRBJ2-5, with TRBD2 matching 14 bases. The length of the CDR3 is 15 residues. Germline V CDR1 and CDR2: GTSNPN, SVGIG (reference sequence). The V gene end was trimmed by 1 base and the J gene end by 7 bases; junction bases not matched to a gene: 5. The CDR3 nucleotides are TGTGCCTGGAGTGGGACTAGCGGGGGGATTGGGACCCAGTACTTC. This sequence encodes CAWSGTSGGIGTQYF.

This chain links TRBV7-2 with TRBJ1-2; weak D call: TRBD1 (6 bases). The CDR3 runs to 14 residues. V shed 5 bases and J shed 4 bases, with 14 bases lying between them. Germline V lookup: CDR1 SGHTA, CDR2 FQGNSA. This CDR3 reads CASSPQGPGYGYTF. The CDR3 region has the DNA TGTGCCAGCAGCCCACAGGGCCCCGGCTATGGCTACACCTTC.

The J gene is TRBJ1-2, the V gene TRBV4-1, with D uncertain. V gave up 0 bases and J gave up 8 bases, with 16 bases separating them. The CDR3 is made up of 15 amino acids. CDR1 and CDR2 (germline): MGHRA, YSYEKL. The CDR3 loop reads CASSQEASSLIGYTF. In DNA, the CDR3 is TGCGCCAGCAGCCAAGAAGCGAGTTCCCTAATCGGCTACACCTTC.

This chain links TRBV2 with TRBJ1-6; D remains ambiguous. Germline V CDR1 and CDR2: SNHLY, FYNNEI. This CDR3 is 14 amino acids long. V dropped 4 bases and J dropped 10 bases, with 14 bases sitting between them. The CDR3 bases are TGTGCCAGCAGTGTAGGAAGAGCCGGGTCACCCCTCCACTTT. Its protein product is CASSVGRAGSPLHF.

The chain links TRBV4-2 to TRBJ1-1, with 7 positions matching TRBD1. This CDR3 is built from 15 residues. V lost 3 bases to trimming and J lost 2 bases; unmatched junction nucleotides: 6. The germline V gene has CDR1 LGHNA and CDR2 YNFKEQ. The CDR3: CASSHHRQGNTEAFF. The CDR3 DNA reads TGTGCCAGCAGCCATCATCGACAGGGAAACACTGAAGCTTTCTTT.

The V call is TRBV3-1 (or the pseudogene TRBV3-2), the J call TRBJ2-5; D may match TRBD1 or TRBD2 (6 bases each). This CDR3 comprises 16 residues. V lost 3 bases and J 0 bases, leaving 14 bases between the germline ends. Germline CDR1 LGHDT, CDR2 YNNKEL (reference sequence). The CDR3 reads CASSHGGRQYQETQYF. The CDR3 DNA reads TGTGCCAGCAGCCATGGGGGGCGACAGTACCAAGAGACCCAGTACTTC.

This sequence joins TRBV5-1 and TRBJ1-2; maybe TRBD1 (5 bases). CDR3 length: 14 amino acids. V was shortened by 4 bases and J by 0 bases, with 10 bases between the two germline ends. Germline values: CDR1 SGHRS, CDR2 YFSETQ. The CDR3 DNA reads TGCGCCAGCAGCCCAACAGGAGCTAACTATGGCTACACCTTC. Translating it yields CASSPTGANYGYTF.

In its sample, this clone was seen a few times. This rearrangement joins TRBV10-1 to TRBJ1-2, with D perhaps matching TRBD1 (6 bases). The germline V gene has CDR1 WNHNN and CDR2 SYGVQD (reference sequence). V lost 9 bases and J lost 3, with 29 bases in between. CDR3 length: 18 residues. CDR3 residues: CARPRDKARELMDYGYTF. Here the CDR3 DNA reads TGCGCCAGACCCCGGGACAAAGCCAGGGAATTAATGGACTATGGCTACACCTTC.

This chain links TRBV6-5 with TRBJ1-3; perhaps TRBD1 as D (5 bases). The germline CDR1 and CDR2 sequences are MNHEY and SVGAGI. The CDR3 consists of 14 residues. V was clipped by 10 bases and J by 4 bases, with 17 bases between them. The CDR3: CATSGRGVGNTIYF. DNA for the CDR3: TGTGCCACCTCGGGACGGGGGGTCGGAAACACCATATATTTT.

This chain links TRBV2 with TRBJ2-7; 10 bases align to TRBD1. The V gene end was trimmed by 6 bases and the J gene end by 7 bases; junction bases not matched to a gene: 9. The CDR3 is 14 amino acids. Germline-derived CDR1 and CDR2 are SNHLY and FYNNEI. Written as DNA, the CDR3 is TGTGCCAGCAGGGCGACAGGGGGCGCAAAGGAGCAGTACTTC. This encodes CASRATGGAKEQYF.

The genes are TRBV6-5 and TRBJ1-1; tentative D call: TRBD1 (5 bases). V was clipped by 2 bases and J by 1 base, with 14 bases between them. The CDR3 has 16 residues. CDR1 is MNHEY, CDR2 SVGAGI, per germline. The chain's CDR3 is CASSYGGGLRNTEAFF. The CDR3 bases are TGTGCCAGCAGTTACGGCGGGGGGTTGAGGAACACTGAAGCTTTCTTT.

This chain uses TRBV7-2 with TRBJ1-5, with D possibly being TRBD1 (5 bases). The germline CDR1 and CDR2 sequences are SGHTA and FQGNSA. This CDR3 is 14 amino acids long. Trimming removed 5 bases at V and 6 bases at J, with 14 bases between. The chain's CDR3 is CASSPIQGPQPQHF. Here the CDR3 DNA reads TGTGCCAGCAGCCCAATCCAGGGTCCTCAGCCCCAGCATTTT.

The CDR3 bases are TGTGCCAGCAGTAACGGACAGGGGCTGGGCTATGGCTACACCTTC. Residues: CASSNGQGLGYGYTF. The chain combines TRBV28 with TRBJ1-2; 9 nucleotides agree with TRBD1. The CDR3 loop spans 15 amino acids. CDR1 and CDR2 from the germline V gene are MDHEN and SYDVKM. V was pared by 5 bases and J by 4 bases, with 8 bases of the junction left unmatched.

This chain's CDR3 is CASSQAGTDYGYTF. As DNA, the CDR3 is TGTGCCAGCAGCCAGGCCGGGACAGACTATGGCTACACCTTC. V is TRBV3-1 (or the pseudogene TRBV3-2) and J is TRBJ1-2, with 7 bases aligning to TRBD1. V was clipped by 3 bases and J by 3 bases; unmatched bases: 4. The V gene's germline CDR1 is LGHDT and CDR2 YNNKEL (reference sequence). The CDR3 length is 14 residues.

The V call is TRBV12-3 or TRBV12-4, the J call TRBJ2-5; no reliable D call. The CDR3 runs to 13 residues. V was clipped by 2 bases and J by 2 bases, with 6 bases between them. The CDR3 here is CASSLWQQETQYF. The DNA for the CDR3 is TGTGCCAGCAGTTTATGGCAGCAAGAGACCCAGTACTTC.

The genes are TRBV5-3 and TRBJ1-5, with D maybe TRBD1 (5 bases). TRBV5-3 is designated an ORF whose function remains uncertain. Trimming left V 4 bases short and J 3 bases short, with 17 bases between. There are 16 residues in the CDR3. CDR3 in DNA: TGTGCCAGAAGCCCCGGGAGGTCAGGGCCCAATCAGCCCCAGCATTTT. Protein sequence: CARSPGRSGPNQPQHF.

The CDR3 region has the DNA TGCAGCGTTGAATCGACAGGGGACGAGCAGTACTTC. Encoded protein: CSVESTGDEQYF. The V call is TRBV29-1, the J call TRBJ2-7, with 8 bases matching TRBD1. After removal of 2 bases from V and 5 bases from J, the junction contained 2 bases not matched to a gene. CDR1 and CDR2 (germline): SQVTM, ANQGSEA. The CDR3 covers 12 residues.